The 24 T cell receptor beta chains presented below share a single source sample, sequenced in a study of blood T cell repertoires in COVID-19. Here immunoSEQ multiplex PCR was the method, and the copy in TCRdb shows in-frame clones only, minus some. The sample lists about 58,000 clones, roughly 86% occurring once. The material sequenced was peripheral blood. The receptors stem from a human donor with active COVID-19. The donor label of this sample is uncertain.

The V gene is TRBV18, the J gene TRBJ2-5; weak D call: TRBD2 (6 bases). Per the germline V gene, CDR1 is KGHSH and CDR2 is LQKENI. V gave up 2 bases and J gave up 5 bases, with 12 bases separating them. The CDR3 length is 14 residues. The CDR3 loop reads CASSPGGIGETQYF. CDR3 sequence (DNA): TGTGCCAGCTCACCAGGCGGGATTGGGGAGACCCAGTACTTC.

This clone was seen once. In nucleotides, the CDR3 is TGTGCCACCAGCAGAGATGGGGCGGGGGGAATTTACGAGCAGTACTTC. It translates to CATSRDGAGGIYEQYF. This chain connects TRBV15 to TRBJ2-7; 8 nucleotides align to TRBD2. This CDR3 spans 16 amino acids. Per the germline V gene, CDR1 is LNHNV and CDR2 is YYDKDF (reference sequence). V lost 0 bases, J lost 4 bases, and 8 bases stayed unmatched.

The chain joins TRBV11-3 to TRBJ2-3; 13 nucleotides align to TRBD2. V was clipped by 5 bases and J by 2 bases; unmatched bases: 4. The CDR3 has 16 amino acids. Germline-derived CDR1 and CDR2 are SGHNT and YENEEA. The CDR3 nucleotides are TGTGCCAGCAGCCAAGGGACTAGCGGGACCACAGATACGCAGTATTTT. Encoded protein: CASSQGTSGTTDTQYF.

The chain is built from TRBV10-3 and TRBJ1-5, with TRBD1 matching 7 bases. This CDR3 has 15 amino acids. Unmatched junction bases numbered 9, after V lost 10 bases and J lost 0 bases. The V gene's germline CDR1 is ENHRY and CDR2 SYGVKD. The DNA for the CDR3 is TGTGCCACCAGGATAACAGGGGATAGCAATCAGCCCCAGCATTTT. The encoded protein is CATRITGDSNQPQHF.

The CDR3 DNA sequence: TGTGCCAGCAAGAACCTACAGGGGTTTAACACCGGGGAGCTGTTTTTT. It is translated as CASKNLQGFNTGELFF. V gene TRBV27 combines with J gene TRBJ2-2; the match to TRBD1 covers 7 bases. Germline V gives CDR1 MNHEY, CDR2 SMNVEV (reference sequence). The length of the CDR3 is 16 residues. V lost 7 bases, J lost 2 bases, and 10 bases stayed unmatched.

This chain uses TRBV5-1 with TRBJ1-2; 10 bases map to TRBD1. With V trimmed by 4 bases and J by 8 bases, 11 bases remained unmatched. CDR3 size: 15 residues. Germline assignment: CDR1 SGHRS and CDR2 YFSETQ. In DNA form, the CDR3 reads TGCGCCAGCAGCCGTTCCGGGACAGGGGTGGGAGGCTACACCTTC. It encodes CASSRSGTGVGGYTF.

The rearrangement links TRBV19 to TRBJ2-3; D is possibly TRBD2 (5 bases). The CDR3 length is 13 residues. V gave up 6 bases and J gave up 2 bases, with 9 bases separating them. From germline, CDR1 is LNHDA and CDR2 SQIVND (reference sequence). CDR3 sequence: CASSPRDTDTQYF. CDR3 in DNA: TGTGCCAGTAGCCCCCGGGACACAGATACGCAGTATTTT.

The V and J genes are TRBV5-4 and TRBJ1-2, with 10 nucleotides matching TRBD1. CDR1 and CDR2 from the germline V gene are SGHNT and YYREEE (reference sequence). The junction had 7 bases not matched to a gene; V was cut back by 3 bases and J by 8 bases. This CDR3 region has 14 residues. The CDR3 region has the DNA TGTGCCAGCAGCTGGGACAGGGGAGAAAGGGGCTACACCTTC. Residues: CASSWDRGERGYTF.

The V gene is TRBV5-6, the J gene TRBJ2-7; perhaps TRBD2 as D (5 bases). The CDR3 sequence is 14 residues long. The germline gives CDR1 SGHDT, CDR2 YYEEEE. V dropped 0 bases and J dropped 2 bases, with 9 bases sitting between them. CDR3 sequence reads: CASSLAGITYEQYF. For the CDR3, the DNA is TGTGCCAGCAGCTTGGCCGGGATCACCTACGAGCAGTACTTC.

V and J are TRBV6-5 and TRBJ1-1; D ambiguous. From germline, CDR1 is MNHEY and CDR2 SVGAGI. CDR3 length: 15 amino acids. V lost 6 bases and J 1 base, leaving 15 bases between the germline ends. The CDR3 protein is CASSLVYSQNTEAFF. For the CDR3, the DNA is TGTGCCAGCAGCCTAGTCTATAGCCAGAACACTGAAGCTTTCTTT.

CDR3 in amino acids: CASSNRDREAQYF. For the CDR3, the DNA is TGTGCCAGCAGTAACCGGGACAGGGAGGCCCAGTACTTC. The rearrangement links TRBV27 to TRBJ2-5, with 9 bases fitting TRBD1. The V gene end was trimmed by 5 bases and the J gene end by 9 bases; junction bases not matched to a gene: 7. The CDR3 loop spans 13 amino acids. The V gene's germline CDR1 is MNHEY and CDR2 SMNVEV (reference sequence).

The chain employs TRBV19 and TRBJ2-2; TRBD2 aligns across 9 bases. This CDR3 contains 15 residues. With V trimmed by 5 bases and J by 4 bases, 5 bases remained unmatched. Germline V gene sequence: CDR1 LNHDA, CDR2 SQIVND (reference sequence). The CDR3 sequence is CASSYSGSRTGELFF. CDR3 coding DNA: TGTGCCAGTAGTTATAGCGGGAGTCGCACCGGGGAGCTGTTTTTT.

The chain carries TRBV3-1 (or the pseudogene TRBV3-2) and TRBJ1-5; D may be TRBD1 (5 bases). Germline-derived CDR1 and CDR2 are LGHDT and YNNKEL (reference sequence). The CDR3 runs to 15 residues. V shed 0 bases and J shed 4 bases, with 10 bases lying between them. The CDR3 here is CASSQDATENQPQHF. CDR3 sequence (DNA): TGTGCCAGCAGCCAAGATGCGACAGAGAATCAGCCCCAGCATTTT.

V gene TRBV15 combines with J gene TRBJ2-5; possibly TRBD2 for D (6 bases). The ends were cut back, 2 bases at V and 2 bases at J, with 15 bases in the middle. The V gene's germline CDR1 is LNHNV and CDR2 YYDKDF (reference sequence). The CDR3 is 16 residues long. CDR3 in DNA: TGTGCCACCAGCAGATCCGGGGGACGTAAACAAGAGACCCAGTACTTC. Amino acid sequence: CATSRSGGRKQETQYF.

This clone was seen a single time. The chain's CDR3 is CASSQDSNEKLFF. The CDR3 DNA sequence: TGCGCCAGCAGCCAGGACAGTAATGAAAAACTGTTTTTT. V gene TRBV5-1 combines with J gene TRBJ1-4; weak D call: TRBD1 (6 bases). This CDR3 is 13 amino acids long. The V end was cut by 4 bases, the J end by 4 bases, with 8 bases between. Germline V CDR1 and CDR2: SGHRS, YFSETQ.

Concerning this clone: Other DNA sequences in the sample encode the same CDR3. The gene calls are TRBV7-9 and TRBJ2-2, with D uncertain. With 2 bases removed from V and 5 bases from J, the gap between germline ends came to 9 bases. CDR1 and CDR2 from the germline V gene are SEHNR and FQNEAQ (reference sequence). This CDR3 contains 14 residues. The CDR3, as DNA: TGTGCCAGCAGCTTATCCCTTCCTACCGGGGAGCTGTTTTTT. Residues: CASSLSLPTGELFF.

The rearrangement joins TRBV6-6 to TRBJ1-2, with D unclear. Per the germline V gene, CDR1 is MNHNY and CDR2 is SVGAGI (reference sequence). V was clipped by 7 bases and J by 2 bases, with 11 bases between them. The CDR3 is 13 residues long. CDR3 in amino acids: CASTKGGNYGYTF. CDR3 nucleotides: TGTGCCAGCACCAAGGGAGGGAACTATGGCTACACCTTC.

The genes are TRBV5-1 and TRBJ1-1, with 7 bases fitting TRBD1. V was pared by 5 bases and J by 7 bases, with 11 bases of the junction left unmatched. In germline, CDR1 is SGHRS, CDR2 YFSETQ. The CDR3 totals 14 residues. CDR3 nucleotide sequence: TGCGCCAGCAGTCCTCCGGACAGGACAGATGAAGCTTTCTTT. As protein: CASSPPDRTDEAFF.

The chain has TRBV5-1 and TRBJ2-1, with D hard to call. V was shortened by 0 bases and J by 0 bases, with 7 bases between the two germline ends. This CDR3 is built from 15 residues. From germline, CDR1 is SGHRS and CDR2 YFSETQ. CDR3 sequence: CASSLGLSSYNEQFF. Here the CDR3 DNA reads TGCGCCAGCAGCTTGGGCTTGAGCTCCTACAATGAGCAGTTCTTC. Filled out from reference TRBV5-1 and TRBJ2-1, the complete variable domain reads KAGVTQTPRYLIKTRGQQVTLSCSPISGHRSVSWYQQTPGQGLQFLFEYFSETQRNKGNFPGRFSGRQFSNSRSEMNVSTLELGDSALYLCASSLGLSSYNEQFFGPGTRLTVL.

This chain connects TRBV27 to TRBJ1-6; no firm D call. Trimming removed 2 bases at V and 10 bases at J, with 15 bases between. From germline, CDR1 is MNHEY and CDR2 SMNVEV (reference sequence). The CDR3 spans 15 residues. Written as DNA, the CDR3 is TGTGCCAGCAGTTTAGGATCCGGGTTCAGATCACCCCTCCACTTT. The encoded protein is CASSLGSGFRSPLHF.

The J gene is TRBJ2-7, the V gene TRBV4-3; 13 bases align to TRBD2. Looked up from germline, CDR1 is LGHNA and CDR2 is YSLEER. This CDR3 is 15 amino acids long. After removal of 1 base from V and 7 bases from J, the junction contained 4 bases not matched to a gene. CDR3: CASSQGLAGGGEQYF. The CDR3 nucleotides are TGCGCCAGCAGCCAAGGACTAGCGGGAGGAGGTGAGCAGTACTTC.

The chain uses TRBV9 and TRBJ2-1; 8 bases map to TRBD2. With V trimmed by 1 base and J by 9 bases, 6 bases remained unmatched. The V gene's germline CDR1 is SGDLS and CDR2 YYNGEE. The CDR3 totals 14 residues. CDR3 sequence reads: CASSVFSGMGEQFF. CDR3 in DNA: TGTGCCAGCAGCGTATTTAGCGGGATGGGTGAGCAGTTCTTC.

Regarding this clone: Other DNA variants within this sample encode the same CDR3. This chain uses TRBV5-1 with TRBJ2-7; 8 bases map to TRBD2. The junction had 2 bases not matched to a gene; V was cut back by 0 bases and J by 3 bases. This CDR3 is built from 14 residues. Germline loops: CDR1 SGHRS, CDR2 YFSETQ. The CDR3 sequence: CASSLASGSYEQYF. CDR3 nucleotides: TGCGCCAGCAGCTTGGCCAGCGGGAGCTACGAGCAGTACTTC. The full variable domain, with the rest looked up from reference TRBV5-1 and TRBJ2-7, is KAGVTQTPRYLIKTRGQQVTLSCSPISGHRSVSWYQQTPGQGLQFLFEYFSETQRNKGNFPGRFSGRQFSNSRSEMNVSTLELGDSALYLCASSLASGSYEQYFGPGTRLTVT.

For this clone: Other DNA sequences in the same sample also yield this CDR3. The chain has TRBV5-1 and TRBJ2-2, with 8 bases identical to TRBD1. Losses at the gene ends were 4 bases for V and 3 bases for J; bases not matched to a gene: 5. The CDR3 consists of 15 residues. CDR1 SGHRS and CDR2 YFSETQ come from the germline V gene. The CDR3 here is CASSLGQGDTGELFF. Here the CDR3 DNA reads TGCGCCAGCAGCCTAGGACAGGGCGACACCGGGGAGCTGTTTTTT.